This T cell receptor beta chain was sequenced during a study of cytomegalovirus exposure and HLA in healthy donors. Study-wide results and caveats: Productive rates of about 87% or about 30% were seen for most TCR beta V segments in an earlier analysis.

A word on this clone: Its matching antigen is unknown.

Healthy bone marrow donors supplied every sample. The PCR had 60 Vbeta and 13 Jbeta primers. Only in-frame clones appear in the TCRdb table, and some are missing; sequencing was by immunoSEQ multiplex PCR. The sample yields about 140,000 clones, roughly four fifths seen once. CDR1 is SGHNT, CDR2 YYREEE, per germline (reference sequence). This CDR3 has 19 residues. With V trimmed by 1 base and J by 5 bases, 15 bases remained unmatched. This sequence joins TRBV5-4 and TRBJ2-5, with 12 nucleotides matching TRBD2. Sequencing was performed on PBMCs. This sequence originates from a man between 18 and 29 years old in good health and CMV-seropositive. This CDR3 is CASSLLQLAGGSGRETQYF. Written as DNA, the CDR3 is TGTGCCAGCAGCTTGCTACAGCTAGCGGGAGGGAGCGGGCGGGAGACCCAGTACTTC.